What follows are 3 T cell receptor beta chains derived from one specimen sequenced in a study of T cells expressing NK-cell markers. TCRdb reprocessed the 5' RACE reads and reports one entry per CDR3 protein, with no DNA. The sample totals 300,000 or so distinct CDR3 sequences. Sequencing was performed on blood T cells: a sorted CD56 or NKG2C T cell subset, CD4+ or CD8+ T cells, or bulk PBMC T cells (not recorded which). These receptors all come from a woman between 18 and 70 years old in good health.

This chain links TRBV5-1 with TRBJ1-2; no DNA is available, so the TRBD1 call from TCRdb remains unchecked. Germline V gives CDR1 SGHRS, CDR2 YFSETQ. The CDR3 length is 13 residues. The CDR3 loop reads CASSLGQGSGYTF.

This chain connects TRBV28 to TRBJ2-2; absent DNA, TCRdb's TRBD2 call cannot be checked. In germline, CDR1 is MDHEN, CDR2 SYDVKM. There are 16 residues in the CDR3. CDR3 amino acids: CASSLPHTWDTGELFF.

The rearrangement joins TRBV2 to TRBJ1-2; TCRdb selects TRBD1, and the lack of DNA leaves this call unchecked. This CDR3 is built from 12 residues. CDR1 SNHLY and CDR2 FYNNEI come from the germline V gene. Here the CDR3 reads CASSERRGGYTF.